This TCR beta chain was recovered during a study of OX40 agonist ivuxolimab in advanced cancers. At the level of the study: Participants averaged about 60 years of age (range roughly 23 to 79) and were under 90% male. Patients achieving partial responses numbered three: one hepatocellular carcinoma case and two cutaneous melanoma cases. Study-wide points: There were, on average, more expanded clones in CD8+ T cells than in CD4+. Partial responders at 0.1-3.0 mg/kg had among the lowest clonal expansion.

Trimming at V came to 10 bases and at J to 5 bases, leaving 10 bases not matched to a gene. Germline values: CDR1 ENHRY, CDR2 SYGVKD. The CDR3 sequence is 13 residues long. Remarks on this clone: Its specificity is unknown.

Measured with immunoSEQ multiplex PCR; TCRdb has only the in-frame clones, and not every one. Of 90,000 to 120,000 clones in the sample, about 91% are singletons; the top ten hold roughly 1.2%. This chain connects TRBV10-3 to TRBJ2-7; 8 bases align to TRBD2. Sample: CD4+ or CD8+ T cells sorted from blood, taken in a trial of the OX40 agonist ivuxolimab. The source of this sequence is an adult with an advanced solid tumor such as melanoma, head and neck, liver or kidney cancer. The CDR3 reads CATPGLVCDEQYF. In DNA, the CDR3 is TGTGCCACACCGGGACTAGTGTGTGACGAGCAGTACTTC.